This TCR beta chain was captured in a study of T cell changes during pregnancy in multiple sclerosis (dated by TCRdb to 2018 to 2020). In the study overall: The study looked at changes in the T cell repertoire across pregnancy in women with multiple sclerosis.

A remark on this clone: Its antigen target is currently unknown. No qualities accompany the bases; no much larger clone lies one base away.

CDR1 and CDR2, looked up from the germline V gene, are MNHNS and SASEGT. V loses 4 bases of germline sequence and J loses 2 bases, and the interval between the two ends is 14 bases. Taken from cysteine to phenylalanine, the CDR3 has 15 residues. Only the CDR3 part of the read is kept: 45 bases, read in frame from the first base. Library method: the immunoSEQ multiplex PCR assay. Held by TCRdb, this immuneACCESS table contains in-frame sequences only and omits some clones. Under half of the omission traces to an unresolved V gene where checked; the cause of the rest is unknown. In all, the sample holds some 87,000 clones, and approximately 90% of those were seen once. Roughly 0.21% of the sample goes to the ten largest clones.

Sequences were derived from CD4+ T cells from peripheral blood mononuclear cells, sampled before pregnancy. The chain is encoded by TRBV6-1 joined to TRBJ1-2, with a tentative D gene TRBD1 over 6 matching bases. The source is a female donor with multiple sclerosis, enrolled in a pregnancy study. The CDR3 reads CASSAMTGPNYGYTF. The nucleotide sequence is given as TGTGCCAGCAGTGCGATGACAGGACCGAACTATGGCTACACCTTC.